The entry below describes one T cell receptor beta chain. The germline V and J ends were trimmed by 5 bases and 1 base, with 7 bases remaining between them. The CDR3 totals 13 residues. Germline V gives CDR1 SNHLY, CDR2 FYNNEI. Authors' processing steps: Amplifying reference gene primers gave estimates of nucleated cell counts. The repertoire was sequenced with immunoSEQ multiplex PCR; TCRdb's copy has only in-frame clones and lacks some. V and J calls and clone size are copied from that table; D and trimming were computed from the DNA. The table records 200,000 to 300,000 clones, roughly 80% of them present only once. This sample stems from a study of blood T cell repertoires in COVID-19. On the study more broadly: T cells, B-cell-depleted T cells, or PBMCs supplied cDNA or gDNA.

The chain joins TRBV2 to TRBJ2-3; D perhaps matches TRBD1 (5 bases). Sample: peripheral blood. The clonotype was recovered from a man at least 80 years old with acute or convalescent COVID-19. CDR3 in amino acids: CASSQGRTDTQYF. In nucleotides, the CDR3 is TGTGCCAGCAGTCAGGGCCGCACAGATACGCAGTATTTT.